This paragraph covers one TCR beta chain sequence. The data derive from a study of blood T cell repertoires in COVID-19. Turning to the study itself: Whether acute or convalescent, the COVID-19 samples came from the United States, Italy and Spain.

In the original workflow: Amplification with reference gene primers provided the estimates of nucleated cell counts. Assay used: immunoSEQ multiplex PCR; TCRdb lists only in-frame clones, some missing. V and J calls and clone size are those listed in that table; D and trimming were worked out from the DNA. The table has over 200,000 clones, 83% seen once. Trimming stripped 0 bases from V and 0 bases from J, with 15 bases between. CDR3 length equals 18 residues. The germline CDR1 and CDR2 sequences are SGHNT and YENEEA. Sequencing input: peripheral blood. This sequence was found in a man aged 35-49 years with active or convalescent COVID-19. The V and J genes are TRBV11-3 and TRBJ1-5; no firm D call. The chain's CDR3 is CASSLDSTADYSNQPQHF. DNA of the CDR3: TGTGCCAGCAGCTTAGATAGTACGGCGGACTATAGCAATCAGCCCCAGCATTTT.